The following is a TCR beta chain sequence with its context. Its specificity is unknown. This sample is drawn from a study of a mutant IDH1 vaccine in newly diagnosed glioma. For the study at large: Receipt of radiotherapy, temozolomide, or both preceded the study, and most received both.

Profiled with immunoSEQ multiplex PCR; TCRdb holds only in-frame clones, not every one. Here the sample spans tens of thousands of clones, roughly 80% being singletons. Time point reported: baseline, week 1 (first vaccination visit). The treatment: pre-vaccination baseline after standard-of-care therapy. There were new WHO grade 3 or 4 astrocytomas in the donors, and these were IDH1-mutant and ATRX-lost. Study results and caveats: There seemed to be no relation between pseudoprogression and changes in top peripheral T cell clonotypes. Vaccination elicited immune responses in approximately 92% of patients.

CDR1 and CDR2 (germline): SGDLS, YYNGEE. CDR3 length: 13 residues. The germline V and J ends were trimmed by 7 bases and 0 bases, with 11 bases remaining between them. Sequenced here: PBMCs, sampled from a glioma patient treated with radiotherapy, temozolomide or both. The chain joins TRBV9 to TRBJ2-7, with D perhaps matching TRBD1 (6 bases). This clonotype was sampled from a man in his late teens or twenties with glioma. The CDR3 DNA is TGTGCCAGCGGTACAGGGTACTCCTACGAGCAGTACTTC. Translated, it gives CASGTGYSYEQYF.